What follows is one T cell receptor (beta chain) and its context. What it binds is not known. This record comes from a study of blood T cells in healthy people across ages. Study-level results: Diversity was estimated from one million T cells, and these estimates were considered underestimates. The long-lived group displayed more naive CD4+ cells, plus higher diversity, than the aged donors did.

The trim removed 3 bases at V and 8 bases at J, leaving 9 bases unmatched. The CDR3 contains 16 residues. The germline V gene has CDR1 SGDLS and CDR2 YYNGEE. The use of a sample-barcoded 5' primer and a J-beta primer mix characterized a second PCR of roughly 7 to 11 cycles. Unique molecular identifiers of 12 random nucleotides labeled each cDNA. TCRdb fed the 5' RACE reads into MiXCR, producing one record per CDR3 protein. The sample has about 900,000 distinct CDR3 sequences; 45% to 50% are singletons. It was roughly 10 milliliters of peripheral blood that were drawn from each donor. The source is a man aged 25-45 years in good health. Input material: blood. V gene TRBV9 combines with J gene TRBJ2-1; TRBD1 agrees at 12 bases. CDR3 nucleotides: TGTGCCAGCAGCGAAACCGGGACAGGGGGCTCGTATGAGCAGTTCTTC. It encodes CASSETGTGGSYEQFF.